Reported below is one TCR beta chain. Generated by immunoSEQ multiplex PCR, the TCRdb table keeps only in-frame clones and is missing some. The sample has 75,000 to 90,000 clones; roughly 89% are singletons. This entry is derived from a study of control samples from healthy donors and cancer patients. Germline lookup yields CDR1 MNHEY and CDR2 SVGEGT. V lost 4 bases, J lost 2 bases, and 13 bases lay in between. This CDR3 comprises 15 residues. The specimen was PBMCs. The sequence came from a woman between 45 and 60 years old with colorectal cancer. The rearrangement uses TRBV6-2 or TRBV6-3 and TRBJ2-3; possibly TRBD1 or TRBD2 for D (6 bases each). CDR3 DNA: TGTGCCAGCAGTTCGTGGGGGGCCAACACAGATACGCAGTATTTT. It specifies CASSSWGANTDTQYF.